The 9 T cell receptor beta chains below were found in one sample sequenced in a study of immune heterogeneity within non-small cell lung tumors. It was with 32 V and 13 J primers that multiplex PCR amplified TCR beta CDR3. MiXCR was run by TCRdb on the multiplex PCR reads, yielding one entry per CDR3 protein. The sample lists about 15,000 distinct CDR3 sequences; approximately 30% were seen once. Template was bulk tumor genomic DNA, approximately 560 ng per sample. Several biopsies were collected from each primary tumor during surgery. They were spaced as far apart as possible within the tumor mass. The patients were newly diagnosed with non-small cell lung cancer, had not been treated, and had curative surgery. The material sequenced was lung tumor tissue. These receptor sequences come from a man aged 40-49 years with non-small cell lung cancer.

As concerns this clonotype: A much larger clone is a single base away; this may be a read error. This chain joins TRBV11-3 and TRBJ2-7; D not resolved. Germline CDR1 reads SGHNT; CDR2 reads YENEEA. The CDR3 consists of 12 residues. CDR3 in DNA: TGTGCCAACAGCCCGAGTTGGTACGAGCAGTACTTC. Translating gives CANSPSWYEQYF.

Note on this clonotype: A much larger clonotype is one base distant, so this may be a read error. The gene calls are TRBV11-3 and TRBJ1-3; possibly TRBD1 for D (6 bases). The CDR3 length is 14 residues. Per germline, CDR1 SGHNT and CDR2 YENEEA. CDR3 sequence (DNA): TGTGCCAGCAGAGGAGGGGGACGCGGAAACACCATAGATTTT. Amino acids: CASRGGGRGNTIDF.

Sample share makes this clonotype medium-sized. The chain is built from TRBV11-1 and TRBJ2-1; no clear D. This CDR3 has 13 residues. The germline V and J ends were trimmed by 6 bases and 6 bases, with 12 bases remaining between them. The V gene's germline CDR1 is SGHAT and CDR2 FQDESV (reference sequence). DNA for the CDR3: TGTGCCAGCAGTTCGGCTGGACCCAATGAGCAGTTCTTC. This encodes CASSSAGPNEQFF.

This clonotype has more than one count but fewer than ten. J is TRBJ2-5 and V is TRBV20-1; a possible D gene is TRBD2 (7 bases). Per germline, CDR1 DFQATT and CDR2 SNEGSKA (reference sequence). Trimming pared 5 bases from V and 2 bases from J, leaving 15 bases between. The CDR3 extends over 14 amino acids. The CDR3 DNA reads as TGCAGTGCTGGAGGGGGGGGCCATCAAGAGACCCAGTACTTC. This encodes CSAGGGGHQETQYF.

Within the sample, this clonotype is medium-sized (0.01 to 0.1%). This chain uses TRBV19 with TRBJ2-2; 11 nucleotides line up with TRBD2. The V gene end was trimmed by 5 bases and the J gene end by 2 bases; junction bases not matched to a gene: 10. Germline CDR1 is LNHDA and CDR2 is SQIVND (reference sequence). This CDR3 contains 18 residues. CDR3 nucleotide sequence: TGTGCCAGTAGTCATAGCGGGAGGGCAGATAAAAACACCGGGGAGCTGTTTTTT. Its protein is CASSHSGRADKNTGELFF.

This clonotype was counted many times. V usage is TRBV20-1 and J usage is TRBJ2-7; D not resolved. Trimming cost V 3 bases and J 5 bases, with 11 bases left between them. Looked up from germline, CDR1 is DFQATT and CDR2 is SNEGSKA (reference sequence). This CDR3 is built from 12 residues. In DNA, the CDR3 is TGCAGTGCTAGCCCCGATCCCAACGAGCAGTACTTC. Protein sequence: CSASPDPNEQYF.

This clonotype appeared a few times. The chain recombines TRBV14 with TRBJ2-6, with D hard to call. Germline CDR1 reads SGHDN; CDR2 reads FVKESK. The CDR3 extends over 14 amino acids. The ends were cut back, 1 base at V and 4 bases at J, with 5 bases in the middle. The CDR3, as DNA: TGTGCCAGCAGCCAAGTTGGGGGGGCCAACGTCCTGACTTTC. It encodes CASSQVGGANVLTF.

This clonotype was found many times. The J gene is TRBJ1-5, the V gene TRBV6-1, with D uncertain. This CDR3 comprises 12 residues. Germline CDR1 is MNHNS and CDR2 is SASEGT. V was pared by 5 bases and J by 2 bases, with 4 bases between. CDR3 sequence: CASSSGNQPQHF. As DNA, the CDR3 is TGTGCCAGCAGTTCAGGCAATCAGCCCCAGCATTTT.

Note on this clonotype: This may be a read error: a much more frequent sequence differs by one nucleotide. This chain connects TRBV29-1 to TRBJ1-2, with unresolved D. The CDR3 consists of 11 residues. From germline, CDR1 is SQVTM and CDR2 ANQGSEA. CDR3: CSVEFNYCYTF. The DNA of the CDR3 is TGCAGCGTTGAGTTTAACTATTGCTACACCTTC.